This is a list of T cell receptor beta chains from one sample in a study of OX40 agonist ivuxolimab in advanced cancers. TCRdb keeps only in-frame clones here, not all; method: immunoSEQ multiplex PCR. In the table there are fewer than 55,000 clones, 84% of which are singletons. The input for sequencing was CD4+ or CD8+ T cells sorted from blood, taken in a trial of the OX40 agonist ivuxolimab. Receptor source: an adult with an advanced solid tumor such as melanoma, head and neck, liver or kidney cancer. CDR3s leave out the opening cysteine and the closing phenylalanine or tryptophan.

j_call: TRBJ1-5; v_call: TRBV27; cdr3_aa: ASSLQGNQPQH
j_call: TRBJ2-7; v_call: TRBV7-2; cdr3_aa: ASSLAPYEQY
j_call: TRBJ2-1; v_call: TRBV4-1; cdr3_aa: ASSQVSGGDEQF
j_call: TRBJ2-1; v_call: TRBV28; cdr3_aa: ASSFRLNNEQF
j_call: TRBJ1-2; v_call: TRBV7-9; cdr3_aa: ASSSSTDFYGYT
j_call: TRBJ2-1; v_call: TRBV7-3; cdr3_aa: ASSLDSSYNEQF
j_call: TRBJ2-7; v_call: TRBV15; cdr3_aa: ATSRSPGLEALGSYEQY
j_call: TRBJ2-7; v_call: TRBV27; cdr3_aa: ASSSSATGNEQY
j_call: TRBJ1-2; v_call: TRBV15; cdr3_aa: ATSRDRPDGSGYT
j_call: TRBJ2-3; v_call: TRBV27; cdr3_aa: ASSFSDTQY
j_call: TRBJ1-1; v_call: TRBV11-2; cdr3_aa: ASSFRWAEAF
j_call: TRBJ2-7; v_call: TRBV28; cdr3_aa: ASRQGGYEQY
j_call: TRBJ2-7; v_call: TRBV15; cdr3_aa: ATSLPAGGNEQY
j_call: TRBJ1-4; v_call: TRBV30; cdr3_aa: AWREGGREKLF
j_call: TRBJ1-1; v_call: TRBV13; cdr3_aa: ASSLADREGTEAF
j_call: TRBJ2-7; v_call: TRBV28; cdr3_aa: ASSFPGTAYEQY
j_call: TRBJ2-7; v_call: TRBV27; cdr3_aa: ASSFGRQNYEQY